The sequence of this T cell receptor beta chain was determined in a study of CD8 T cells in ankylosing spondylitis. This clonotype has more than one count but fewer than ten. Its antigen is not known. Study-wide findings and caveats: Those disease-linked clones were CD8+; they were also relatively rare in peripheral blood. Matched ankylosing spondylitis synovial fluid reportedly showed significant enrichment of disease-linked clones. One TCR beta motif, made up of seven to nine highly homologous variants, appeared characteristic of ankylosing spondylitis blood.

The V and J ends lost 7 bases and 2 bases respectively, with 4 bases between them. This CDR3 contains 11 residues. TCRdb used MiXCR to reprocess the 5' RACE reads, holding one entry per CDR3 protein. This sample has more than 100,000 distinct CDR3 sequences, with 17% found just once. The chain links TRBV12-3 or TRBV12-4 to TRBJ2-3; D gene ambiguous. The sequencing sample was made of blood, either unsorted or a sorted T cell fraction (not recorded which). The source is a male donor with ankylosing spondylitis. In nucleotides, the CDR3 is TGTGCCAGCACGTTCACAGATACGCAGTATTTT. Its translation: CASTFTDTQYF.